This TCR beta chain was retrieved from a study of control samples from healthy donors and cancer patients. The protocol was immunoSEQ multiplex PCR, while the TCRdb copy is restricted to in-frame clones and leaves out a portion. The sample contains some 140,000 clones, roughly 90% of which appear only once. This CDR3 spans 16 amino acids. CDR1 is SGDLS, CDR2 YYNGEE, per germline. With V trimmed by 0 bases and J by 1 base, 6 bases remained unmatched. This TCR was recovered from a man aged 45-65 years with head and neck cancer. Sequencing was done on a sample of PBMCs. The chain carries TRBV9 and TRBJ1-1; the match to TRBD1 covers 7 bases. CDR3 loop: CASSVGGGGKNTEAFF. The CDR3, as DNA: TGTGCCAGCAGCGTAGGAGGGGGCGGAAAGAACACTGAAGCTTTCTTT.